The rows below give T cell receptor beta chains drawn from one sample of a study of cytomegalovirus exposure and HLA in healthy donors. Using immunoSEQ multiplex PCR, the repertoire was profiled, and TCRdb retains in-frame clones only, with some absent. Here the sample spans around 160,000 clones, 77% being singletons. The specimen sequenced was PBMCs. The receptors stem from a middle-aged woman in good health and CMV-seropositive. The CDR3 runs from the conserved cysteine through the conserved F or W. A D gene is named only where the DNA matches it firmly. Only part of the rows carry a size: once, few, many, or a class if the clone is expanded.

CDR3nt: TGTGCCAGCAGTTACAAGACAGCTTACGAGCAGTACTTC
CDR3aa: CASSYKTAYEQYF
len: 13
abundance: .
d_gene: .
v_gene: TRBV6-5
j_gene: TRBJ2-7

CDR3nt: TGTGCCAGCAGTATCCGGGACATGGGAGCTTTCTTT
CDR3aa: CASSIRDMGAFF
len: 12
abundance: .
d_gene: .
v_gene: TRBV2
j_gene: TRBJ1-1

CDR3nt: TGCGCCAGCAGCCAAGAGCCGGACATGAACACTGAAGCTTTCTTT
CDR3aa: CASSQEPDMNTEAFF
len: 15
abundance: few
d_gene: .
v_gene: TRBV4-1
j_gene: TRBJ1-1

CDR3nt: TGTGCCAGCAGCCGCCGACAGGGTTCCTACGAGCAGTACTTC
CDR3aa: CASSRRQGSYEQYF
len: 14
abundance: few
d_gene: TRBD1
v_gene: TRBV7-8
j_gene: TRBJ2-7

CDR3nt: TGTGCCAGCAGTGCGGACAGGGGGAGGAAAGAAAAACTGTTTTTT
CDR3aa: CASSADRGRKEKLFF
len: 15
abundance: .
d_gene: TRBD1
v_gene: TRBV25-1
j_gene: TRBJ1-4

CDR3nt: TGTGCCAGCAGTTTAGCGGGAGGGGCCCCCGGGGAGCTGTTTTTT
CDR3aa: CASSLAGGAPGELFF
len: 15
abundance: few
d_gene: TRBD2
v_gene: TRBV7-6
j_gene: TRBJ2-2

CDR3nt: TGCGCCAGCAGTGAGTCTCCTATCTATAGCAATCAGCCCCAGCATTTT
CDR3aa: CASSESPIYSNQPQHF
len: 16
abundance: .
d_gene: .
v_gene: TRBV10-2
j_gene: TRBJ1-5

CDR3nt: TGTGCCTGGAGTGGGGGGCGATCCGGCTATGGCTACACCTTC
CDR3aa: CAWSGGRSGYGYTF
len: 14
abundance: .
d_gene: .
v_gene: TRBV30
j_gene: TRBJ1-2

CDR3nt: TGTGCCAGCGAACAGGGGGCGGAAGGCTACACCTTC
CDR3aa: CASEQGAEGYTF
len: 12
abundance: once
d_gene: TRBD1
v_gene: TRBV6-6
j_gene: TRBJ1-2

CDR3nt: TGTGCCAGCTCCGCTACCTACACCGGGGAGCTGTTTTTT
CDR3aa: CASSATYTGELFF
len: 13
abundance: .
d_gene: .
v_gene: TRBV7-8
j_gene: TRBJ2-2

CDR3nt: TGTGCCAGCAGTTACTCGGAGGGGGGCTACACCTTC
CDR3aa: CASSYSEGGYTF
len: 12
abundance: .
d_gene: .
v_gene: TRBV6-6
j_gene: TRBJ1-2

CDR3nt: TGTGCCAGCTCCCCTCAGGAGAGGGATGATACGCAGTATTTT
CDR3aa: CASSPQERDDTQYF
len: 14
abundance: .
d_gene: .
v_gene: TRBV18
j_gene: TRBJ2-3

CDR3nt: TGCGCCAGCAGCTTGGAGCCTAGCGGGAGGGGAAAGACCCAGTACTTC
CDR3aa: CASSLEPSGRGKTQYF
len: 16
abundance: .
d_gene: TRBD2
v_gene: TRBV5-1
j_gene: TRBJ2-5

CDR3nt: TGCGCCAGCAGTGATGGGGGCGCAGGACAAGAGACCCAGTACTTC
CDR3aa: CASSDGGAGQETQYF
len: 15
abundance: .
d_gene: .
v_gene: TRBV10-1
j_gene: TRBJ2-5

CDR3nt: TGTGCCAGCAGCCCCCGACAGAACAATAATTCACCCCTCCACTTT
CDR3aa: CASSPRQNNNSPLHF
len: 15
abundance: .
d_gene: .
v_gene: TRBV7-2
j_gene: TRBJ1-6

CDR3nt: TGTGCCAGTAGTATTCTAGGGGAAGGAAACACCATATATTTT
CDR3aa: CASSILGEGNTIYF
len: 14
abundance: once
d_gene: .
v_gene: TRBV19
j_gene: TRBJ1-3

CDR3nt: TGTGCCAGCAGGCCGGGACAGGGGGATAGAGGGCAGTATTTT
CDR3aa: CASRPGQGDRGQYF
len: 14
abundance: few
d_gene: TRBD1
v_gene: TRBV6-5
j_gene: TRBJ2-3

CDR3nt: TGTGCCAGTCACGCCTACGGCTCCTACAATGAGCAGTTCTTC
CDR3aa: CASHAYGSYNEQFF
len: 14
abundance: few
d_gene: .
v_gene: TRBV7-2
j_gene: TRBJ2-1

CDR3nt: TGTGCCGGGGGGACTAGCGGGAGTATCACAGATACGCAGTATTTT
CDR3aa: CAGGTSGSITDTQYF
len: 15
abundance: .
d_gene: TRBD2
v_gene: TRBV7-2
j_gene: TRBJ2-3

CDR3nt: TGTGCCAGCAGCCTTCGACTAGCGGGGACGGACGGCTCCTACAATGAGCAGTTCTTC
CDR3aa: CASSLRLAGTDGSYNEQFF
len: 19
abundance: .
d_gene: .
v_gene: TRBV21-1
j_gene: TRBJ2-1

CDR3nt: TGTGCCAGCAGCTCCTTGGGACTAGCGGGGGGAGGCACCGGGGAGCTGTTTTTT
CDR3aa: CASSSLGLAGGGTGELFF
len: 18
abundance: .
d_gene: TRBD2
v_gene: TRBV9
j_gene: TRBJ2-2

CDR3nt: TGTGCCAGCAGCACCCTGACAGGGGGTATGTATGGCTACACCTTC
CDR3aa: CASSTLTGGMYGYTF
len: 15
abundance: .
d_gene: TRBD1
v_gene: TRBV5-4
j_gene: TRBJ1-2

CDR3nt: TGTGCCAGTAGTCAGACAATGTCGAACACTGAAGCTTTCTTT
CDR3aa: CASSQTMSNTEAFF
len: 14
abundance: .
d_gene: .
v_gene: TRBV19
j_gene: TRBJ1-1

CDR3nt: TGTGCCAGCAGCGTAACAGAGACTAGCGGGAGAGATACGCAGTATTTT
CDR3aa: CASSVTETSGRDTQYF
len: 16
abundance: once
d_gene: TRBD2
v_gene: TRBV9
j_gene: TRBJ2-3

CDR3nt: TGTGCCAGCAGCGGGGGACAGGGCGGTATGTCAGCTTTCTTT
CDR3aa: CASSGGQGGMSAFF
len: 14
abundance: .
d_gene: TRBD1
v_gene: TRBV2
j_gene: TRBJ1-1

CDR3nt: TGTGCCAGCAGCGCCACTAGCGGGAGGGCCTCAGAGACCCAGTACTTC
CDR3aa: CASSATSGRASETQYF
len: 16
abundance: few
d_gene: TRBD2
v_gene: TRBV9
j_gene: TRBJ2-5

CDR3nt: TGTGCCAGTAGTACGCACTCTCCTAGCGGGGGGTTTCGGACCCAGTACTTC
CDR3aa: CASSTHSPSGGFRTQYF
len: 17
abundance: once
d_gene: TRBD2
v_gene: TRBV19
j_gene: TRBJ2-5

CDR3nt: TGTGCCTGGAAAGGGACTAGCGGGGTTTCAAGCAACGAGCAGTACTTC
CDR3aa: CAWKGTSGVSSNEQYF
len: 16
abundance: few
d_gene: TRBD2
v_gene: TRBV30
j_gene: TRBJ2-7

CDR3nt: TGTGCCAGCAGCTTAGACGGACAAGTCACAGATACGCAGTATTTT
CDR3aa: CASSLDGQVTDTQYF
len: 15
abundance: .
d_gene: .
v_gene: TRBV11-3
j_gene: TRBJ2-3

CDR3nt: TGCGCCAGCAGCTTGGTAGCTAATTCTCGGGAAAAACTGTTTTTT
CDR3aa: CASSLVANSREKLFF
len: 15
abundance: once
d_gene: .
v_gene: TRBV5-1
j_gene: TRBJ1-4

CDR3nt: TGTGCCAGCAGCGCGGGACTAGCGGGAGGCTACGAGCAGTACTTC
CDR3aa: CASSAGLAGGYEQYF
len: 15
abundance: once
d_gene: TRBD2
v_gene: TRBV7-7
j_gene: TRBJ2-7

CDR3nt: TGTGCCAGCAGCTTAAAGGCAGGGGTTAATGAAAAACTGTTTTTT
CDR3aa: CASSLKAGVNEKLFF
len: 15
abundance: .
d_gene: .
v_gene: TRBV7-2
j_gene: TRBJ1-4

CDR3nt: TGTGCCAGCAGTGTAAGGCAGGAGGGCAATCAGCCCCAGCATTTT
CDR3aa: CASSVRQEGNQPQHF
len: 15
abundance: .
d_gene: .
v_gene: TRBV2
j_gene: TRBJ1-5

CDR3nt: TGTGCCAGCAGCCAAGCAACTAGCTCCTATAATTCACCCCTCCACTTT
CDR3aa: CASSQATSSYNSPLHF
len: 16
abundance: .
d_gene: .
v_gene: TRBV4-2
j_gene: TRBJ1-6

CDR3nt: TGTGCCAGCAGCCAAGGAACTAGTGACGAGACCCAGTACTTC
CDR3aa: CASSQGTSDETQYF
len: 14
abundance: .
d_gene: .
v_gene: TRBV14
j_gene: TRBJ2-5

CDR3nt: TGTGCCAGCAGCTTAGATCGGTGGGCAGGGCCCACTGAAGCTTTCTTT
CDR3aa: CASSLDRWAGPTEAFF
len: 16
abundance: .
d_gene: .
v_gene: TRBV7-9
j_gene: TRBJ1-1

CDR3nt: TGTGCCAGTAGTATGAGGATTCAAGAGACCCAGTACTTC
CDR3aa: CASSMRIQETQYF
len: 13
abundance: .
d_gene: .
v_gene: TRBV19
j_gene: TRBJ2-5

CDR3nt: TGTGCCACCAGCAGAGGCCCAGCGGCCTATGGCTACACCTTC
CDR3aa: CATSRGPAAYGYTF
len: 14
abundance: .
d_gene: .
v_gene: TRBV15
j_gene: TRBJ1-2

CDR3nt: TGTGCCTGCTTTTATACTGAAGCTTTCTTT
CDR3aa: CACFYTEAFF
len: 10
abundance: .
d_gene: .
v_gene: TRBV30
j_gene: TRBJ1-1

CDR3nt: TGTGCCAGCAGTGTAACAGGGGTGAACACTGAAGCTTTCTTT
CDR3aa: CASSVTGVNTEAFF
len: 14
abundance: .
d_gene: TRBD1
v_gene: TRBV25-1
j_gene: TRBJ1-1

CDR3nt: TGCGCCAGCAGCTTGGAAGGGGACAGACCCCACGGCTACACCTTC
CDR3aa: CASSLEGDRPHGYTF
len: 15
abundance: few
d_gene: TRBD1
v_gene: TRBV5-1
j_gene: TRBJ1-2

CDR3nt: TGCGCCAGCAGCCAAGATTGGCGGGTCAACGCCCACGAGCAGTACTTC
CDR3aa: CASSQDWRVNAHEQYF
len: 16
abundance: .
d_gene: .
v_gene: TRBV4-3
j_gene: TRBJ2-7

CDR3nt: TGTGCCAGCAGCTTCCGAGGTTACTCTGGAAACACCATATATTTT
CDR3aa: CASSFRGYSGNTIYF
len: 15
abundance: .
d_gene: .
v_gene: TRBV5-8
j_gene: TRBJ1-3

CDR3nt: TGTGCCAGCAGCCGACAGGGACAAAATGAAAAACTGTTTTTT
CDR3aa: CASSRQGQNEKLFF
len: 14
abundance: .
d_gene: TRBD1
v_gene: TRBV13
j_gene: TRBJ1-4

CDR3nt: TGTGCCAGCAGTTACTCAACAGGTCAGCCCCAGCATTTT
CDR3aa: CASSYSTGQPQHF
len: 13
abundance: .
d_gene: .
v_gene: TRBV6-6
j_gene: TRBJ1-5

CDR3nt: TGTGCCAGCAGGACAGGGAACTATGGCTACACCTTC
CDR3aa: CASRTGNYGYTF
len: 12
abundance: once
d_gene: TRBD1
v_gene: TRBV28
j_gene: TRBJ1-2

CDR3nt: TGTGCCAGCAGCTTGGCCTTCGGGAGGGGGCGGACTGAAGCTTTCTTT
CDR3aa: CASSLAFGRGRTEAFF
len: 16
abundance: .
d_gene: TRBD1
v_gene: TRBV5-4
j_gene: TRBJ1-1

CDR3nt: TGCGCCAGCAGCTGGGGGCCGGGACGGGGGGACGATACGCAGTATTTT
CDR3aa: CASSWGPGRGDDTQYF
len: 16
abundance: .
d_gene: .
v_gene: TRBV5-1
j_gene: TRBJ2-3

CDR3nt: TGTTCCAGCAGCTTTTCGGTCACTGAAGCTTTCTTT
CDR3aa: CSSSFSVTEAFF
len: 12
abundance: .
d_gene: .
v_gene: TRBV7-9
j_gene: TRBJ1-1

CDR3nt: TGTGCCAGCAGCCGACAGGGGGTCTCCTACGAGCAGTACTTC
CDR3aa: CASSRQGVSYEQYF
len: 14
abundance: .
d_gene: TRBD1
v_gene: TRBV9
j_gene: TRBJ2-7